The 4 T cell receptor beta chains given below trace back to one sample, sequenced in a study of CD4 T cells in relation to SARS-CoV-2 and coronaviruses. Method: immunoSEQ multiplex PCR; TCRdb's copy keeps in-frame clones and lacks some. The sample lists some 21,000 clones, approximately 70% occurring once. Unexposed donor CD4+ T cells date from about 2011-2018, before the COVID-19 pandemic. CD4+ T cells were isolated from the cells after about ten days of culture. Antigens of these TCRs are unknown. Input material: CD4+ T cells from PBMCs, cultured in vitro. The receptors here all came from a human donor in good health.

This rearrangement joins TRBV18 to TRBJ2-3; 14 bases agree with TRBD2. Losses at the gene ends were 0 bases for V and 6 bases for J; bases not matched to a gene: 11. The CDR3 extends over 19 amino acids. The germline V gene encodes CDR1 KGHSH and CDR2 LQKENI. This CDR3 is CASSPPTSGRADAWDTQYF. The CDR3 region has the DNA TGTGCCAGCTCACCACCGACTAGCGGGAGGGCCGATGCATGGGATACGCAGTATTTT.

The chain carries TRBV5-1 and TRBJ2-1, with TRBD1 matching 7 bases. V was pared by 0 bases and J by 6 bases, with 6 bases of the junction left unmatched. The CDR3 runs to 15 residues. In germline, CDR1 is SGHRS, CDR2 YFSETQ. CDR3 region: CASSLEGPGGNEQFF. CDR3 sequence (DNA): TGCGCCAGCAGCTTGGAGGGACCAGGGGGCAATGAGCAGTTCTTC.

This clone has only a few counts. The V call is TRBV9, the J call TRBJ2-2, with 12 nucleotides matching TRBD2. This CDR3 is built from 19 residues. Trimming cost V 6 bases and J 0 bases; bases outside gene matches: 12. Germline lookup yields CDR1 SGDLS and CDR2 YYNGEE. In DNA form, the CDR3 reads TGTGCCAGCACCCCAACTAGCGGGGGGATCATTTCGAACACCGGGGAGCTGTTTTTT. It translates to CASTPTSGGIISNTGELFF.

This clone appeared once. V usage is TRBV21-1 and J usage is TRBJ2-2; TRBD2 reflects the table's D call only, with no check against the DNA. TRBV21-1 is annotated as a pseudogene. CDR3 length: 17 amino acids. CDR3 protein: CASDEWREVSYTGELFF. DNA for the CDR3: TGTGCCAGTGATGAATGGCGGGAGGTAAGTTACACCGGGGAGCTGTTTTTT.